The 2 T cell receptor beta chains below come from one sample, sequenced in a study of blood T cell repertoires in COVID-19. Repertoires were generated with immunoSEQ multiplex PCR, while TCRdb's copy carries only in-frame clones and drops some. Of about 210,000 clones listed, more than 70% are singletons. Sequencing was carried out using peripheral blood. Receptor source: a human donor in a cohort sampled during active COVID-19.

The chain has TRBV6-4 and TRBJ1-6; 7 bases fit TRBD1. From germline, CDR1 is MRHNA and CDR2 SNTAGT. Trimming took 0 bases from V and 7 from J; bases not matched to a gene: 15. The CDR3 is made up of 19 amino acids. CDR3 bases: TGTGCCAGCAGTGACTCGATATATCTTGGACAGGCGCCCAATTCACCCCTCCACTTT. Its protein product is CASSDSIYLGQAPNSPLHF.

The chain joins TRBV6-1 to TRBJ1-3; D remains ambiguous. The germline V gene encodes CDR1 MNHNS and CDR2 SASEGT. The CDR3 is made up of 14 amino acids. The V end was cut by 3 bases, the J end by 1 base, with 7 bases between. The CDR3 is CASSDVSSGNTIYF. CDR3 in DNA: TGTGCCAGCAGTGATGTGAGTTCTGGAAACACCATATATTTT.